Given below is one T cell receptor beta chain in context. This clone was counted once. The antigen it recognizes is unknown. No much larger clone exists at a distance of one base, and base qualities are not known. The donors were healthy, HIV-negative adults who had no recently reported acute infections or vaccinations. Every donor was a Caucasian adult living in Nashville, Tennessee, USA. Magnetic negative selection was used to enrich CD4+ T cells, after which naive cells were positively selected on CD45RA and the negative fraction became the memory subset. After blood collection by leukapheresis, PBMCs were isolated using Ficoll-Histopaque density gradient centrifugation and then cryopreserved in the vapor phase of liquid nitrogen. Analytical flow cytometry was used to check the purity and quantity of every magnetically sorted T cell population. Genomic DNA was isolated from every sorted fraction and measured by UV absorbance on a Nanodrop 2000c.

The CDR3 numbers 18 residues from cysteine through phenylalanine. Of all the DNA, just the CDR3 is kept, 54 bases in frame from base 1. Trimming removed 4 bases from V and 3 bases from J; the gene matches leave 11 bases unexplained. The germline V gene gives CDR1 as MGHRA and CDR2 as YSYEKL. Using the deep immunoSEQ assay, TCR CDR3 regions were amplified from genomic DNA by multiplex PCR. For each cell subset, the extracted genomic DNA was distributed evenly across all wells of several immunoSEQ 96-well plates, and each plate served as one replicate. Each replicate PCR for sorted subsets received around 200 ng genomic DNA, equal to tens of thousands of T cell genomes. Purified libraries were measured with a Qubit 3.0 fluorometer, size-checked on a Bioanalyzer 2100, and measured again with the KAPA Library Quantification kit. A separate single-read 150-cycle Illumina NextSeq 550 flow cell was used to sequence each immunoSEQ 96-well plate. The original methods were these. Because the immunoSEQ output included only junctional sequences and no quality scores, the filtering could not be the same as the filtering used for full-length reads. To assign V/J genes and CDR3, sequences were annotated using PyIR, a Python wrapper for IgBLAST v1.9, with IMGT germline references. Reads with weak V/J assignments (E-value above 1e-6), missing CDR3, stop codons, out-of-frame junctions, or ambiguous translated residues were removed. V3J clonotypes were defined as sequences sharing an identical inferred V gene, J gene, and CDR3 amino acid sequence. Percentage overlap between repertoires was computed as shared unique clonotypes divided by the size of the smaller repertoire. Richness of each repertoire was evaluated using RTK rarefaction, the Chao1 estimator, and Recon v2.1 estimates of unobserved clonotypes. OLGA was used to compute generation probabilities for all TCRbeta clonotypes that the gDNA method yielded from a few donors. The table comes from immuneACCESS by way of TCRdb, which keeps in-frame sequences with V and J called. Part of the clones is missing from these tables; in studies checked, under half for an unresolved V gene and the rest for unknown reasons. V, J and clone size derive from that table, while D and trimming were established from the DNA sequence. In this sample the table shows some 1,400,000 clones, roughly 95% of which occur a single time. Over 1% of the sample is in the top ten clones.

The data derive from a study of shared clonotypes between healthy human individuals (dated by TCRdb to about 2020). Regarding the study in general: The cohort comprised two women and a few men aged 18 to 49 years. Per donor, three plates each were used for CD4 naive and CD4 memory, two for CD8 naive, and one for CD8 memory. To increase sequencing depth and limit assay-specific biases, TCR repertoire library preparation and sequencing were carried out by different laboratories using diverse techniques. Leukapheresis yielded between about 0.9 and 9.5 billion PBMCs per donor. To estimate repertoire size and how much clonotypes are shared between individuals, the study performed deep sequencing of blood TCR repertoires from about five healthy adults.

Points the paper makes about the study in general: Because the study included only a small number of donors, the genetic and exposure-history diversity represented was limited. Clonotypes shared by all four sorted-subset donors showed higher generation probabilities than non-shared clonotypes. Sampling was restricted to blood, and TCR repertoires in tissues likely differ from the TCR repertoires found in blood. Larger estimated clonotype richness was generally found for naive subsets than for memory subsets. Based on pairwise subsampling, the degree of clonotype sharing among donors was expected to be affected by sequencing depth. Rarefaction of sorted-subset datasets indicated incomplete sequencing despite the large sequencing depth. Across four donors, around 5.4% of naive CD4, over 3% of naive CD8, about 2.3% of memory CD4, and 0.4% to 0.45% of memory CD8 clonotypes were shared.

The receptor was isolated from a young man in good health. Sequencing used naive CD4+ T cells sorted from blood. The cell subset or site label corresponds to: CD45RA+ positively selected. Recombination linked TRBV4-1 to TRBJ2-1; 11 bases in between match TRBD2. The CDR3 corresponds to CASSPAPSGRNFYNEQFF. The DNA sequence is as follows: TGCGCCAGCAGCCCAGCTCCTAGCGGGAGGAACTTCTACAATGAGCAGTTCTTC.